This TCR beta chain was documented in a study of T-cell memory formation after mild COVID-19. General study points: Those CD4+ clones that contracted were mainly in CM and EM (CD8+ ones in EMRA). Pre-infection memory held some responding clones, suggesting pre-existing cross-reactive T cells responded.

From the 5' RACE reads, TCRdb called clonotypes with MiXCR, one entry per CDR3 protein. The sample has hundreds of thousands of distinct CDR3 sequences, around 15% seen once; the top ten hold around a fifth. The table lists this clonotype with a few counts. The antigen is unknown. This CDR3 is built from 18 residues. Germline values: CDR1 LGHNA, CDR2 YNFKEQ. V was cut by 4 bases and J by 0 bases, with 18 bases left in between. The TCR sequence derives from a man aged 18 to 29 who had mild COVID-19 (a few samples of this study predate the infection). Cell type and time point are not known. The sample was PBMCs or a T cell subset sorted from them (not recorded which). The chain has TRBV4-2 and TRBJ2-2; possibly TRBD1 for D (6 bases). This CDR3 reads CASSPLSGATSNTGELFF. In nucleotides, the CDR3 is TGTGCCAGCAGCCCCCTGTCAGGGGCGACCTCGAACACCGGGGAGCTGTTTTTT.